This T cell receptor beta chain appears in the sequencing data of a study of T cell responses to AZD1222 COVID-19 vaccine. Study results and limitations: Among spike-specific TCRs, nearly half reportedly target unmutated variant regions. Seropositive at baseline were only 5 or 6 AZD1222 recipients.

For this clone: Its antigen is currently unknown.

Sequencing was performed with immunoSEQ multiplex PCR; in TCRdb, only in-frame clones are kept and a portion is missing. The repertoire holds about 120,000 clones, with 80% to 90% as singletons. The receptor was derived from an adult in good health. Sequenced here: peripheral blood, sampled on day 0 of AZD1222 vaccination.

As DNA, the CDR3 is TGCGCCAGCAGCGAGGACCAAGAGACCCAGTACTTC. Translated: CASSEDQETQYF. The rearrangement links TRBV5-1 to TRBJ2-5; D unresolved. Trimming pared 4 bases from V and 0 bases from J, leaving 4 bases between. Germline CDR1 and CDR2: SGHRS and YFSETQ. The CDR3 has 12 residues.